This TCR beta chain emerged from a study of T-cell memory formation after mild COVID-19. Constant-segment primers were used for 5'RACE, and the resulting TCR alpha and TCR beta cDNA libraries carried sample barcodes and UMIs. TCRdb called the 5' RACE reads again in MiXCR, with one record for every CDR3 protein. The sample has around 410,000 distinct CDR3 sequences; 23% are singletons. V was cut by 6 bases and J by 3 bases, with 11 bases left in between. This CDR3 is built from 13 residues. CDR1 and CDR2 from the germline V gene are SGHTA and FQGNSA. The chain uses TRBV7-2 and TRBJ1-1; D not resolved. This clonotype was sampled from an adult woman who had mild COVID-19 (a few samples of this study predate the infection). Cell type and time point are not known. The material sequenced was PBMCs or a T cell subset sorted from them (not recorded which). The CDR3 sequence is CASSRGLDTEAFF. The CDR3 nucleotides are TGTGCCAGCAGTCGGGGATTGGACACTGAAGCTTTCTTT.